A single T cell receptor beta chain is shown here with its context. Antigen unknown. Trimming removed 6 bases from V and 2 bases from J, with 17 bases in between. The CDR3 has 15 residues. Germline V gene lookup returns CDR1 MDHEN and CDR2 SYDVKM. The CD8+ and CD4+ T cells were isolated magnetically using a negative isolation approach, whereas the TEMRA cells were enriched by FACS. This sample was included in a study of CD8 T cells in Susac syndrome. Study-wide results and caveats: The study conceded that relatively few individuals underwent its TCR sequencing and HLA analysis.

RNA, at about 0.45 to 1 ug, was reverse transcribed with random hexamers. The immunoSEQ assay covered 54 Vbeta and 13 Jbeta segments for CDR3. MiXCR, run by TCRdb on the immunoSEQ multiplex PCR reads, gives a single entry per CDR3 protein. The sample has about 280,000 distinct CDR3 sequences; approximately 81% are singletons. The chain has TRBV28 and TRBJ2-7, with D maybe TRBD1 (5 bases). This TCR derives from a human donor with multiple sclerosis. Sample: CD8+ T cells from PBMCs. The CDR3 nucleotides are TGTGCCAGCAGGCTATTCACAGGTAGTGCCTACGAGCAGTACTTC. Encoded protein: CASRLFTGSAYEQYF.